These 14 T cell receptor beta chains originate from one sample sequenced in a study of chemoradiotherapy in HPV16-positive cancers. Only in-frame clones appear in the TCRdb table, and some are missing; sequencing was by immunoSEQ multiplex PCR. This table holds some 12,000 clones, approximately 87% found once. Sample: blood, taken from a patient who underwent chemoradiotherapy. The receptors originated from a human donor with HPV-associated anogenital cancer.

This chain links TRBV5-6 with TRBJ1-2; 8 bases map to TRBD1. J lost 4 bases, V lost 4 bases, and 6 bases had no gene match. The length of the CDR3 is 14 residues. CDR1 is SGHDT, CDR2 YYEEEE, per germline. DNA for the CDR3: TGTGCCAGCAGCCCCGGGACAGGACCCTATGGCTACACCTTC. Translating gives CASSPGTGPYGYTF.

The V gene is TRBV9, the J gene TRBJ2-5; perhaps TRBD1 as D (6 bases). The V gene lost 3 bases and the J gene lost 5 bases, with 17 bases spanning the gap. This CDR3 is built from 15 residues. Germline-derived CDR1 and CDR2 are SGDLS and YYNGEE. This CDR3 is CASSEGTRPGETQYF. CDR3 nucleotides: TGTGCCAGCAGCGAGGGGACAAGGCCAGGGGAGACCCAGTACTTC.

The V call is TRBV5-4, the J call TRBJ1-4, with no clear D. Germline CDR1 SGHNT, CDR2 YYREEE (reference sequence). The CDR3 runs to 14 residues. The V end lost 5 bases, the J end lost 0 bases, and 8 bases lay between the germline ends. The CDR3 protein is CASSSGTTNEKLFF. In DNA, the CDR3 is TGTGCCAGCAGTTCCGGGACAACTAATGAAAAACTGTTTTTT.

The chain joins TRBV7-9 to TRBJ2-1, with TRBD2 identical over 10 bases. The CDR3 is 17 residues long. Germline lookup yields CDR1 SEHNR and CDR2 FQNEAQ (reference sequence). V lost 1 base and J lost 6; bases outside the gene matches: 9. CDR3 nucleotide sequence: TGTGCCAGCAGCTTAGGTGGACTAGCGGCAAGGGGCAATGAGCAGTTCTTC. This codes for CASSLGGLAARGNEQFF.

The V and J genes are TRBV4-3 and TRBJ1-3, with 9 bases fitting TRBD1. Germline V gene sequence: CDR1 LGHNA, CDR2 YSLEER. V was pared by 3 bases and J by 3 bases, with 6 bases of the junction left unmatched. The CDR3 covers 16 residues. The chain's CDR3 is CASSQWTGAVGNTIYF. The CDR3 nucleotides are TGCGCCAGCAGCCAGTGGACAGGGGCGGTTGGAAACACCATATATTTT.

The rearrangement links TRBV19 to TRBJ1-5; D is perhaps TRBD1 (6 bases). Germline V CDR1 and CDR2: LNHDA, SQIVND (reference sequence). With 6 bases removed from V and 1 base from J, the gap between germline ends came to 13 bases. CDR3 length equals 15 residues. In DNA form, the CDR3 reads TGTGCCAGTAGCACAGGGAAAAGGAGCAATCAGCCCCAGCATTTT. This translates into CASSTGKRSNQPQHF.

In this sample, this clone turned up once. The gene calls are TRBV7-9 and TRBJ2-6; D is perhaps TRBD2 (5 bases). V lost 5 bases to trimming and J lost 4 bases, with 12 bases between them. The CDR3 is 15 residues long. Germline CDR1 reads SEHNR; CDR2 reads FQNEAQ (reference sequence). CDR3 sequence: CASSPEWEGANVLTF. In DNA, the CDR3 is TGTGCCAGCAGCCCCGAGTGGGAGGGGGCCAACGTCCTGACTTTC. Drawing the rest from reference TRBV7-9 and TRBJ2-6, the complete variable domain is DTGVSQNPRHKITKRGQNVTFRCDPISEHNRLYWYRQTLGQGPEFLTYFQNEAQLEKSRLLSDRFSAERPKGSFSTLEIQRTEQGDSAMYLCASSPEWEGANVLTFGAGSRLTVL.

The chain's CDR3 is CASSAGTPLETQYF. CDR3 DNA: TGTGCCAGCAGCGCGGGGACGCCACTGGAGACCCAGTACTTC. V usage is TRBV9 and J usage is TRBJ2-5; perhaps D is TRBD1 or TRBD2 (5 bases each). Trimming stripped 3 bases from V and 5 bases from J, with 14 bases between. Germline V CDR1 and CDR2: SGDLS, YYNGEE. The CDR3 runs to 14 residues. The full variable domain, with the rest looked up from reference TRBV9 and TRBJ2-5, is DSGVTQTPKHLITATGQRVTLRCSPRSGDLSVYWYQQSLDQGLQFLIQYYNGEERAKGNILERFSAQQFPDLHSELNLSSLELGDSALYFCASSAGTPLETQYFGPGTRLLVL.

The V call is TRBV7-8, the J call TRBJ2-1; no firm D call. This CDR3 is 13 amino acids long. The V and J ends lost 5 bases and 6 bases respectively, with 11 bases between them. Germline values: CDR1 SGHVS, CDR2 FQNEAQ. The CDR3 DNA sequence: TGTGCCAGCAGCCAAGACCCGGGCAATGAGCAGTTCTTC. It encodes CASSQDPGNEQFF.

The V and J genes are TRBV29-1 and TRBJ1-2, with 8 bases that match TRBD1. Losses at the gene ends were 5 bases for V and 0 bases for J; bases not matched to a gene: 8. Per germline, CDR1 SQVTM and CDR2 ANQGSEA. The CDR3 is 15 residues long. The CDR3 DNA sequence: TGCAGCGTTAAAGGTGGGACAGGAACTAACTATGGCTACACCTTC. This codes for CSVKGGTGTNYGYTF.

This chain joins TRBV7-9 and TRBJ1-4; no reliable D call. Germline loops: CDR1 SEHNR, CDR2 FQNEAQ (reference sequence). Trimming removed 5 bases from V and 8 bases from J, with 15 bases in between. This CDR3 contains 14 residues. The CDR3 protein is CASSHYRDGEKLFF. CDR3 DNA sequence: TGTGCCAGCAGCCACTACCGCGACGGGGAAAAACTGTTTTTT.

V and J are TRBV5-1 and TRBJ2-3; TRBD2 agrees at 15 bases. This CDR3 contains 20 residues. Germline lookup yields CDR1 SGHRS and CDR2 YFSETQ. Germline trimming cut 0 bases from V and 0 bases from J; bases unmatched to any gene: 8. CDR3 protein: CASSLVGTSGGTTSTDTQYF. The CDR3 DNA sequence: TGCGCCAGCAGCTTGGTGGGGACTAGCGGGGGGACCACTAGCACAGATACGCAGTATTTT.

This chain uses TRBV18 with TRBJ1-3, with a tentative D call TRBD1 (6 bases). Germline V gives CDR1 KGHSH, CDR2 LQKENI. This CDR3 contains 16 residues. Trimming shortened V by 3 bases and J by 3 bases, and 15 bases separated the two germline ends. The CDR3 region has the DNA TGTGCCAGCTCACCGGACAGTTTGGATGGTGGAAACACCATATATTTT. This gives the protein CASSPDSLDGGNTIYF.

A single count supports this clone. This chain connects TRBV9 to TRBJ2-1; the match to TRBD2 covers 8 bases. V was pared by 0 bases and J by 4 bases, with 6 bases of the junction left unmatched. CDR1 SGDLS and CDR2 YYNGEE come from the germline V gene. This CDR3 contains 16 residues. The CDR3 spells CASSVAGQRGYNEQFF. In DNA, the CDR3 is TGTGCCAGCAGCGTAGCCGGCCAGCGGGGGTACAATGAGCAGTTCTTC.